This T cell receptor beta chain emerged from a study of vaccination effects on CD4 cells after COVID-19. Study-wide background: ViraFEST assay sequencing came after antigen-specific CD4+ T cells were expanded with viral peptide pools.

Repertoires were generated with immunoSEQ multiplex PCR, while TCRdb's copy carries only in-frame clones and drops some. The top ten hold about 9.8% of the sample, which has fewer than 35,000 clones, 65% seen once. Germline CDR1 reads SNHLY; CDR2 reads FYNNEI. The CDR3 is 13 amino acids. V was trimmed by 7 bases and J by 0 bases, leaving 9 bases between them. With regard to this clone: As yet, its antigen is unknown.

General study findings and limits: Late post-vaccination, clones induced by infection and those induced by vaccine underwent marked clonal contraction. Few convalescent patients were included, and no early post-infection timepoints were sampled.

Following culture for roughly 10 days, CD4+ T cells were isolated. Absence of prior SARS-CoV-2 infection characterized the vaccine recipients, who showed negative nucleocapsid antibodies. The sample consisted of CD4+ T cells from PBMCs cultured without peptide, taken before COVID-19 vaccination. The receptor was isolated from a human donor who received a COVID-19 vaccine. The J gene is TRBJ1-1, the V gene TRBV2; D might be TRBD1 (6 bases). The DNA of the CDR3 is TGTGCCAGCAACAGGGCAGTGAACACTGAAGCTTTCTTT. As protein: CASNRAVNTEAFF.